The subject of this entry is one TCR beta chain. The CDR3 has 14 residues. CDR1 is MDHEN and CDR2 is SYDVKM in the germline V gene. V shed 5 bases and J 7 bases; nucleotides not matched to a gene: 8. The source of the sample is a study of blood T cell repertoires in COVID-19. Study-wide background: From the United States, Italy and Spain came samples of acute and convalescent COVID-19. The analysed material was cDNA or gDNA that came from T cells, B-cell-depleted T cells, or PBMCs.

Repertoires were generated with immunoSEQ multiplex PCR, while TCRdb's copy carries only in-frame clones and drops some. The profile covers roughly 30,000 clones, with approximately 88% appearing a single time and about 3.4% taken by the ten largest. The clonotype was recovered from a human donor in a cohort sampled during active COVID-19. Source material: peripheral blood. This chain links TRBV28 with TRBJ1-1; 9 bases align to TRBD1. The CDR3 DNA reads TGTGCCAGCAGTCTCACCGAGACAGGGGGTGAAGCTTTCTTT. It specifies CASSLTETGGEAFF.